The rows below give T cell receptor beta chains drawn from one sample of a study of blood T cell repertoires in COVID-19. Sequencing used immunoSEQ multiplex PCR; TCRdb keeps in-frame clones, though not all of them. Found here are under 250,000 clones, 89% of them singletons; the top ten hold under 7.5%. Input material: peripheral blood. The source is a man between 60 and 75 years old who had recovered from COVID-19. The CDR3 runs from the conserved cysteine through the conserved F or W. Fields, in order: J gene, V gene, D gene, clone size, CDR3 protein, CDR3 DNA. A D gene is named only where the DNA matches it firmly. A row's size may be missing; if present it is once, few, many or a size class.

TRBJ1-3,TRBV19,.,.,CASSIVAEISGNTIYF,TGTGCCAGTAGTATAGTTGCGGAGATCTCTGGAAACACCATATATTTT
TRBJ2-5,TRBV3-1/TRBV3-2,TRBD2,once,CASSQEGREAQETQYF,TGTGCCAGCAGCCAAGAGGGTCGGGAGGCCCAAGAGACCCAGTACTTC
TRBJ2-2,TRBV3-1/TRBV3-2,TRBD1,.,CASSQGRGRTGELFF,TGTGCCAGCAGCCAAGGCAGGGGGCGCACCGGGGAGCTGTTTTTT
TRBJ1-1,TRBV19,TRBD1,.,CASSKVGQGGTEAFF,TGTGCCAGTAGTAAGGTGGGACAGGGAGGCACTGAAGCTTTCTTT
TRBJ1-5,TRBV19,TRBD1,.,CASTPRGGPRGAQHF,TGTGCCAGTACCCCAAGAGGGGGCCCCAGGGGGGCCCAGCATTTT
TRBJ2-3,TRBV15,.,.,CATRLGLGTDTQYF,TGTGCCACCAGATTGGGCCTTGGGACAGATACGCAGTATTTT
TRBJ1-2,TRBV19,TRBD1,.,CATRQGGYTF,TGTGCCACACGACAGGGAGGCTACACCTTC
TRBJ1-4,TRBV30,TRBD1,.,CALTGGNEKLFF,TGTGCCCTGACAGGGGGGAATGAAAAACTGTTTTTT
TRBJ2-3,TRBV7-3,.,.,CASSLGYGTITDTQYF,TGTGCCAGCAGCTTAGGATATGGGACAATAACAGATACGCAGTATTTT
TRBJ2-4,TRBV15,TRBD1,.,CATSRESPGTGVGGKNIQYF,TGTGCCACCAGCAGAGAAAGTCCCGGGACAGGGGTTGGAGGCAAAAACATTCAGTACTTC
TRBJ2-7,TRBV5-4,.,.,CASSPGGPQYEQYF,TGTGCCAGCAGCCCAGGAGGGCCCCAGTACGAGCAGTACTTC
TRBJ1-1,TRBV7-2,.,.,CASSVRLGGTEAFF,TGTGCCAGCAGCGTACGGTTGGGAGGCACTGAAGCTTTCTTT
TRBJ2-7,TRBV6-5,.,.,CASSLQGWKSGEQYF,TGTGCCAGCAGTTTACAGGGCTGGAAATCGGGTGAGCAGTACTTC
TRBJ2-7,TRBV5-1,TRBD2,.,CASSRGAGNVHEQYF,TGCGCCAGCAGTCGTGGAGCGGGGAACGTCCACGAGCAGTACTTC
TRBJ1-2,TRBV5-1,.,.,CASSSDSGYGYTF,TGCGCCAGCAGTTCTGACAGTGGGTATGGCTACACCTTC
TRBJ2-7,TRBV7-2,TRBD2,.,CASSLAGGLAGPYEQYF,TGTGCCAGCAGCTTAGCGGGCGGCTTAGCGGGGCCCTACGAGCAGTACTTC
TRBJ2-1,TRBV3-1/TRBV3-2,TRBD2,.,CASSQRREGRNEQFF,TGTGCCAGCAGCCAAAGGAGGGAGGGCCGTAATGAGCAGTTCTTC
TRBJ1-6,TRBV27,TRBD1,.,CASRLTSGTGGAPLHF,TGTGCCAGCAGACTTACCTCCGGGACAGGGGGTGCCCCCCTCCACTTT
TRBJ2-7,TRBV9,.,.,CASSVAVGSPHEQYF,TGTGCCAGCAGCGTAGCTGTCGGGAGCCCACACGAGCAGTACTTC
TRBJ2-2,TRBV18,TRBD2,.,CASSRTSGLAGPVDTGELFF,TGTGCCAGCTCACGCACATCCGGACTAGCGGGTCCGGTGGACACCGGGGAGCTGTTTTTT
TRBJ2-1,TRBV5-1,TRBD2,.,CASSLAGGRGSYNEQFF,TGCGCCAGCAGCTTGGCCGGCGGGAGAGGCTCCTACAATGAGCAGTTCTTC
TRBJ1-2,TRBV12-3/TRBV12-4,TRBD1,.,CASSGSGQPYTF,TGTGCCAGCAGTGGATCGGGACAGCCTTACACCTTC
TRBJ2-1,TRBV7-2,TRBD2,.,CASSRRGSGSPSSYNEQFF,TGTGCCAGCAGCCGGAGGGGTAGCGGGAGCCCCAGCTCCTACAATGAGCAGTTCTTC
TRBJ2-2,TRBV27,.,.,CASSPGDRYTGELFF,TGTGCCAGCAGTCCCGGCGACAGGTACACCGGGGAGCTGTTTTTT
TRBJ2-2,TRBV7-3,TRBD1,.,CASSFTGTANTGELFF,TGTGCCAGCAGCTTCACCGGGACAGCGAACACCGGGGAGCTGTTTTTT
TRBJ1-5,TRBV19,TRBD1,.,CASSSRDRATPSNQPQHF,TGTGCCAGTAGTTCCCGGGACAGGGCCACTCCGAGCAATCAGCCCCAGCATTTT
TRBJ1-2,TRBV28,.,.,CAHGQLGRDYGYTF,TGTGCCCATGGACAGCTAGGAAGGGACTATGGCTACACCTTC
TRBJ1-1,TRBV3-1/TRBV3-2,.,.,CASSQDRESNTEAFF,TGTGCCAGCAGCCAAGACAGGGAATCGAACACTGAAGCTTTCTTT
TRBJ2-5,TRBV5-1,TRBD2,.,CASSFGGGRKQETQYF,TGCGCCAGCAGCTTTGGGGGAGGGAGAAAACAAGAGACCCAGTACTTC
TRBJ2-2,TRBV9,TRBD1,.,CASSVEGARTGELFF,TGTGCCAGCAGCGTAGAGGGGGCGCGGACCGGGGAGCTGTTTTTT
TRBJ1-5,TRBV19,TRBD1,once,CASSTVLGQGRNQPQHF,TGTGCCAGTAGTACAGTCTTGGGACAGGGTAGAAATCAGCCCCAGCATTTT
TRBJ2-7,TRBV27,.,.,CASSALGESSEEQYF,TGTGCCAGCAGTGCGCTCGGGGAGTCGTCGGAAGAGCAGTACTTC
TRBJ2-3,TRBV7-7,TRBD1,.,CASSLDRADTQYF,TGTGCTAGCAGCTTAGACAGGGCAGATACGCAGTATTTT
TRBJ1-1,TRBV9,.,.,CASSGRLNTEAFF,TGTGCCAGCAGCGGCAGGTTGAACACTGAAGCTTTCTTT
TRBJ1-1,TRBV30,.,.,CAWSLPGGARTEAFF,TGTGCCTGGAGTCTCCCGGGGGGGGCCAGGACTGAAGCTTTCTTT
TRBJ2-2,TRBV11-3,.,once,CASSLDLSRNTGELFF,TGTGCCAGCAGCTTAGATCTAAGTAGAAACACCGGGGAGCTGTTTTTT
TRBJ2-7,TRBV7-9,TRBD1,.,CASRDSGQGYEQYF,TGTGCCAGCAGGGATTCTGGACAGGGCTACGAGCAGTACTTC
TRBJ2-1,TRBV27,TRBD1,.,CASSRPGTGNNEQFF,TGTGCCAGCAGTCGACCCGGGACAGGGAACAATGAGCAGTTCTTC
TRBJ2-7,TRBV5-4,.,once,CASSLGAGEGEQYF,TGTGCCAGCAGCTTGGGCGCAGGGGAGGGCGAGCAGTACTTC
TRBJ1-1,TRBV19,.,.,CASSSSGGLYLGTEAFF,TGTGCCAGTAGTTCCTCGGGAGGTTTGTATTTGGGCACTGAAGCTTTCTTT
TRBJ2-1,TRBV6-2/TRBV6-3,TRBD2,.,CASSYAAGELDQKDYNEQFF,TGTGCCAGCAGTTACGCGGCGGGAGAGCTAGACCAAAAAGACTACAATGAGCAGTTCTTC
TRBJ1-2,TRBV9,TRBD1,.,CASSAGTGDGYTF,TGTGCCAGCAGCGCCGGGACAGGGGATGGCTACACCTTC
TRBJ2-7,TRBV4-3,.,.,CASSQVMGTLYEQYF,TGCGCCAGCAGCCAAGTGATGGGGACTCTCTACGAGCAGTACTTC
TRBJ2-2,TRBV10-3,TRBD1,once,CAISARGGAGTGELFF,TGTGCCATCAGTGCTAGAGGGGGCGCTGGCACCGGGGAGCTGTTTTTT
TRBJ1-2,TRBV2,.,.,CASSPPDRKSNYGYTF,TGTGCCAGCAGCCCGCCGGACAGAAAGTCTAACTATGGCTACACCTTC
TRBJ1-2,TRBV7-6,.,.,CASSALSVPYGYTF,TGTGCCAGCAGCGCCCTATCGGTGCCCTATGGCTACACCTTC
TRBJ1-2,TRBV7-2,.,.,CASSLGAGPHYGYTF,TGTGCCAGCAGCTTAGGGGCAGGGCCCCACTATGGCTACACCTTC
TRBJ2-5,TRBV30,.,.,CAWSVGGGAETQYF,TGTGCCTGGAGTGTAGGTGGCGGCGCGGAGACCCAGTACTTC
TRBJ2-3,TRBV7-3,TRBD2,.,CASSWTRDPTDTQYF,TGTGCCAGCAGCTGGACTAGGGACCCCACAGATACGCAGTATTTT
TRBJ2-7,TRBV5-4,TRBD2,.,CASSREGGFHEQYF,TGTGCCAGCAGCCGGGAGGGAGGGTTCCACGAGCAGTACTTC
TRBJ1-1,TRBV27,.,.,CASSLWSGAYTEAFF,TGTGCCAGCAGTTTATGGTCCGGAGCCTACACTGAAGCTTTCTTT
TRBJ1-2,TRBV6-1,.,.,CASSGGGWDGQYGYTF,TGTGCCAGCAGTGGGGGGGGATGGGATGGTCAGTATGGCTACACCTTC
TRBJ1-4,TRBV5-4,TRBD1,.,CASSLFGQGSPEKLFF,TGTGCCAGCAGCCTCTTCGGACAGGGAAGCCCTGAAAAACTGTTTTTT
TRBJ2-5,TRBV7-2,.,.,CASSPSREETQYF,TGTGCCAGCAGCCCCAGCCGGGAAGAGACCCAGTACTTC
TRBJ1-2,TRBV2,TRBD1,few,CASSSGTGGSYGYTF,TGTGCCAGCAGTTCCGGGACAGGGGGCTCCTATGGCTACACCTTC
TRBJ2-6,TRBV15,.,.,CATSRVRGKTGANVLTF,TGTGCCACCAGCAGAGTTAGGGGCAAAACTGGGGCCAACGTCCTGACTTTC
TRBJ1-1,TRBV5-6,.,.,CASAPGGARNTEAFF,TGTGCCAGCGCCCCGGGCGGGGCGAGGAACACTGAAGCTTTCTTT
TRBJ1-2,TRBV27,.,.,CASSLSPGWNYGYTF,TGTGCCAGCAGTTTATCGCCAGGGTGGAACTATGGCTACACCTTC
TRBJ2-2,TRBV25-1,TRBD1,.,CASQSDRGPGELFF,TGTGCCAGCCAGTCGGACAGGGGGCCTGGGGAGCTGTTTTTT